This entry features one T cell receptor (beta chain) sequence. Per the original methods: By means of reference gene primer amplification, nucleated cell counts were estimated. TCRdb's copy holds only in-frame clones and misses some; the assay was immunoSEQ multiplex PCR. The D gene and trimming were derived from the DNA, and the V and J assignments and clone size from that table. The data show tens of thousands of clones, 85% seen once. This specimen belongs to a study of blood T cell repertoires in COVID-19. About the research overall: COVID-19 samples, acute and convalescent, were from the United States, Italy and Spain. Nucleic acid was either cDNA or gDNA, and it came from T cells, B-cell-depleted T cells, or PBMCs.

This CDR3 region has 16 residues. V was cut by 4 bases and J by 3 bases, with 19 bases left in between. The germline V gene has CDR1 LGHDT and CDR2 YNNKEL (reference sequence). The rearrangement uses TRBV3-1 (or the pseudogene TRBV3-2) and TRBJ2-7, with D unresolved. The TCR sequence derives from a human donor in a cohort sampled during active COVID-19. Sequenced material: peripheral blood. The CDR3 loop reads CASSLSLAGAVYEQYF. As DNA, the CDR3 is TGTGCCAGCAGCCTCTCACTCGCCGGAGCCGTCTACGAGCAGTACTTC.